This TCR beta chain originates from a study of blood T cells in healthy people across ages. Study-level results: Both higher diversity and more naive CD4+ cells marked long-lived donors when set against aged donors.

Details on this clonotype: What it binds is not known.

V lost 2 bases, J lost 7 bases, and 7 bases stayed unmatched. This CDR3 spans 15 amino acids. Germline assignment: CDR1 MGHRA and CDR2 YSYEKL. Next came a second PCR, run for about 7 to 12 cycles, which used a sample-barcoded 5' primer along with a J-beta primer mix. MiXCR, applied by TCRdb to the 5' RACE reads, yields one record per CDR3 protein. This table holds fewer than 800,000 distinct CDR3 sequences, around 25% found once. This same sample was also taken into another study, of T cells of mothers and their children.

This TCR was recovered from a boy aged 5-17 years in good health. The rearrangement links TRBV4-1 to TRBJ2-2; 7 bases are shared with TRBD2. Material: blood. CDR3 protein: CASSQPGRGVGELFF. The CDR3 nucleotides read TGCGCCAGCAGCCAACCGGGACGGGGGGTCGGGGAGCTGTTTTTT.